Sequencing of this T cell receptor beta chain was carried out in a study of circulating tumor DNA in untreated peripheral T-cell lymphoma (dated by TCRdb to the early 2020s). V loses 5 bases of germline sequence and J loses 1 base, and the interval between the two ends is 9 bases. The CDR3 goes from the cysteine to the phenylalanine over 15 residues. The CDR3 DNA has 45 bases and is translated from base 1. Reading the germline V gene gives CDR1 KGHSH and CDR2 LQKENI. Overall study outcomes, separate from this receptor: Tumor-specific clonotypes turned up in around 76% of patients, identified from about 84% of baseline tissues and from about 67% of baseline serum samples.

Tumor-specific TCR clonotypes were identified by sequencing baseline tumor tissue collected before treatment. The study used next-generation sequencing of T-cell receptor sequences to monitor peripheral T-cell lymphoma patients receiving frontline treatment on a trial. Library prep was done by the immunoSEQ multiplex PCR assay. Entries here come from immuneACCESS through TCRdb and include only in-frame sequences with V and J called. Some clones fail to appear in such tables; in the studies checked, an unresolved V gene covers under half of the shortfall, and the cause of the remainder is unknown. The table for this sample lists 9,500 to 13,000 clones; about 75% of them were counted only once. The ten largest clones take up less than 40% of the sample. This clone was seen a few times. Its antigen is unknown. Base qualities are not recorded, but no much larger clone differs from it by a single base.

Material for sequencing was tumor tissue. The TCR originated in a human donor with peripheral T-cell lymphoma. Recombination linked TRBV18 to TRBJ2-6; the D gene lacks a confident call. The CDR3 loop reads CASSSRSSGANVLTF. The nucleotides read TGTGCCAGCTCATCCAGGAGTTCTGGGGCCAACGTCCTGACTTTC.